The rows below give T cell receptor beta chains drawn from one sample of a study of blood T cell repertoires in COVID-19. Sequenced by immunoSEQ multiplex PCR; TCRdb stores in-frame clones only, minus some. This table has more than 200,000 clones, around four fifths appearing once. The sample taken for sequencing was peripheral blood. The receptors derive from a woman aged 65 to 85 with active or convalescent COVID-19. CDR3s leave out the opening cysteine and the closing phenylalanine or tryptophan. The order of the fields is J gene, CDR3 length, V gene, clone size, CDR3 protein. The size field is filled for only some rows; it gives once, few, many or a size class.

TRBJ2-1,12,TRBV6-5,-,ASSYGQANDEQF
TRBJ1-1,11,TRBV18,-,ASSPQGDTEAF
TRBJ1-5,11,TRBV20-1,-,SASPGGIQPQH
TRBJ2-5,13,TRBV3-1/TRBV3-2,-,ASSLQTVGGETQY
TRBJ1-2,12,TRBV6-5,-,ASSYDRGRGGYT
TRBJ1-5,11,TRBV30,-,AWSVLSNQPQH
TRBJ1-2,14,TRBV6-5,-,ASSYTTGTNAYGYT
TRBJ1-5,12,TRBV27,-,ASSFGRGGQPQH
TRBJ1-3,13,TRBV27,-,ASTPTGGAGNTIY
TRBJ1-2,13,TRBV19,-,ASSVGSTLAYGYT
TRBJ1-1,11,TRBV12-3/TRBV12-4,-,ASSYRGNTEAF
TRBJ1-4,15,TRBV10-2,-,ASSDSDRARTNEKLF
TRBJ1-2,12,TRBV19,-,ASSIAWQGRGYT
TRBJ2-3,14,TRBV7-9,-,ASSLRASVGGDTQY
TRBJ1-4,12,TRBV5-1,-,ASSWRTGSEKLF
TRBJ1-2,12,TRBV6-5,-,ASRSRDRGYGYT
TRBJ2-3,13,TRBV5-1,-,ASSYASQVSGTQY
TRBJ1-3,12,TRBV2,many,ASSQQGVGDTIY
TRBJ2-1,13,TRBV7-2,once,ASSLWDYQTNEQF
TRBJ1-1,12,TRBV5-1,-,ASSLGSMNTEAF
TRBJ1-5,13,TRBV10-3,-,AISEGTNSNQPQH
TRBJ1-4,14,TRBV7-2,-,ASSGGTGGMIEKLF
TRBJ2-1,11,TRBV27,-,ASSIVSYNEQF
TRBJ1-1,9,TRBV28,-,ASRREQGRL
TRBJ2-7,10,TRBV12-3/TRBV12-4,-,ASSLTYYEQY
TRBJ1-1,13,TRBV10-3,-,AISLTDRGLPEAF
TRBJ1-1,13,TRBV14,-,ASNLTLGQGSEAF
TRBJ2-3,10,TRBV7-3,few,ASSFSTDTQY
TRBJ2-7,12,TRBV24-1,-,ATHPTALPYEQY
TRBJ2-2,12,TRBV2,-,ASSGYRAPGELF
TRBJ2-1,13,TRBV15,-,ATSRVGGGYNEQF
TRBJ1-1,10,TRBV29-1,-,SVEGGYTEAF
TRBJ1-1,12,TRBV5-1,-,ASSVAGANTEAF
TRBJ2-1,13,TRBV18,-,ASSTQRESYNEQF
TRBJ1-2,14,TRBV6-5,-,ASSWGQRWAWEGYT
TRBJ2-1,15,TRBV18,-,ASSLHPPTLEVGEQF
TRBJ1-3,14,TRBV7-8,-,ASSWGQGGSGNTIY
TRBJ2-5,10,TRBV5-1,few,ASKRDQETQY
TRBJ2-2,11,TRBV5-1,-,ASGQGYTGELF
TRBJ2-3,13,TRBV4-3,-,ASSQYLGGADTQY
TRBJ1-5,10,TRBV6-6,-,ASSRDNQPQH